This T cell receptor beta chain was sequenced for a study of identical twins. This clonotype occurred a few times. TCRdb itself ran the 5' RACE reads through MiXCR, one entry per CDR3 protein. The sample includes hundreds of thousands of distinct CDR3 sequences, 15% to 20% seen only once; the top ten take around 12%. The CDR3 is made up of 13 amino acids. The J segment lost 4 bases and the V segment lost 6 bases, leaving 2 bases of the junction unmatched. Germline CDR1 reads MNHNS; CDR2 reads SASEGT. This same sample was also part of a study on T cells expressing NK-cell markers.

This clonotype originated in a young woman in good health. The J gene is TRBJ2-7, the V gene TRBV6-1, with 11 bases fitting TRBD1. Sequencing was carried out using PBMCs. CDR3 region: CASRDRGRYEQYF. The CDR3 bases are TGTGCCAGCAGGGACAGGGGGCGATACGAGCAGTACTTC.